The present T cell receptor (beta chain) was sequenced within a study of blood T cell repertoires in COVID-19. The CDR3 is made up of 15 amino acids. Germline V CDR1 and CDR2: WSHSY, SAAADI. V was clipped by 7 bases and J by 0 bases, with 15 bases between them. Methods used by the authors: Counts of nucleated cells, estimated from reference gene primer amplification, were obtained. TCRdb's copy holds only in-frame clones and misses some; the assay was immunoSEQ multiplex PCR. V and J calls and clone size are given by that table; D and trimming were obtained from the DNA. Of more than 85,000 clones detected, 84% appear once; the ten largest clones hold roughly 7.7%.

The sample taken for sequencing was peripheral blood. The rearrangement links TRBV10-2 to TRBJ1-1, with D possibly being TRBD1 (5 bases). This receptor was obtained from an elderly woman with active or convalescent COVID-19. CDR3 sequence reads: CASTWGTGLNTEAFF. For the CDR3, the DNA is TGCGCCAGCACGTGGGGAACAGGACTGAACACTGAAGCTTTCTTT.